This paragraph covers one TCR beta chain sequence. V was clipped by 4 bases and J by 7 bases; unmatched bases: 14. CDR1 and CDR2 from the germline V gene are SGDLS and YYNGEE. This CDR3 has 17 amino acids. Clones were read by immunoSEQ multiplex PCR, and TCRdb kept only the in-frame ones, dropping some. This table holds 160,000 or so clones, around 84% found once. The sample belongs to a study of blood T cell repertoires in COVID-19. Study-wide background: Acute and convalescent COVID-19 specimens originated in the United States, Italy and Spain. The analysed material was cDNA or gDNA that came from T cells, B-cell-depleted T cells, or PBMCs.

The sample taken for sequencing was peripheral blood. This receptor was identified in a woman older than 75 with acute or convalescent COVID-19. V gene TRBV9 combines with J gene TRBJ1-4, with 9 nucleotides matching TRBD1. CDR3 region: CASSPNMNRGRAEKLFF. In DNA, the CDR3 is TGTGCCAGCAGCCCTAATATGAACAGGGGGCGGGCTGAAAAACTGTTTTTT.